What follows are 25 T cell receptor beta chains derived from one specimen sequenced in a study of blood T cells in healthy people across ages. With a J-beta primer mix and a sample-barcoded 5' primer, a second PCR ran roughly 6 to 11 cycles. Each CDR3 protein gets one entry after TCRdb re-called the 5' RACE reads with MiXCR. The sample records approximately 2,000,000 distinct CDR3 sequences, approximately 39% being singletons. The sequenced sample consisted of blood. These receptors were taken from a human donor in good health.

The chain combines TRBV12-3 or TRBV12-4 with TRBJ1-1, with D unresolved. This CDR3 has 12 amino acids. Trimming stripped 0 bases from V and 11 bases from J, with 10 bases between. The CDR3 loop is CASSLAPMDAFF. The CDR3 DNA is TGTGCCAGCAGTTTAGCTCCGATGGATGCTTTCTTT.

This clonotype was observed a few times. The chain recombines TRBV5-1 with TRBJ1-5; D call uncertain. Germline CDR1 and CDR2: SGHRS and YFSETQ. This CDR3 region has 16 residues. The V end was cut by 3 bases, the J end by 1 base, with 14 bases between. Written as DNA, the CDR3 is TGCGCCAGCAGCTCTGGACCGTCGGGGAGCAATCAGCCCCAGCATTTT. Translation: CASSSGPSGSNQPQHF.

The chain is built from TRBV20-1 and TRBJ2-1; 11 bases are shared with TRBD2. The CDR3 loop spans 15 amino acids. The V and J ends lost 3 bases and 8 bases, in that order; junction bases with no gene match: 9. The V gene's germline CDR1 is DFQATT and CDR2 SNEGSKA (reference sequence). The CDR3 here is CSARLAGGAGDEQFF. For the CDR3, the DNA is TGCAGTGCTAGGCTAGCGGGGGGAGCGGGAGATGAGCAGTTCTTC.

The CDR3 sequence: CSAFDRPNQPQHF. CDR3 nucleotides: TGCAGTGCTTTCGACAGGCCCAATCAGCCCCAGCATTTT. The chain combines TRBV20-1 with TRBJ1-5; D may be TRBD1 (6 bases). Germline V gene data show CDR1 as DFQATT and CDR2 as SNEGSKA (reference sequence). This CDR3 contains 13 residues. Deletions cut 5 bases from V and 3 bases from J, with 11 bases between.

This chain uses TRBV5-5 with TRBJ2-5; no firm D call. The CDR3 is 16 residues long. Germline V gene sequence: CDR1 SGHKS, CDR2 YYEKEE (reference sequence). V was clipped by 1 base and J by 2 bases, with 15 bases between them. CDR3 coding DNA: TGTGCCAGCAGCTTGTTTCATGGCCGGCCTCAAGAGACCCAGTACTTC. Residues: CASSLFHGRPQETQYF. The full variable domain, completed using reference TRBV5-5 and TRBJ2-5, is DAGVTQSPTHLIKTRGQQVTLRCSPISGHKSVSWYQQVLGQGPQFIFQYYEKEERGRGNFPDRFSARQFPNYSSELNVNALLLGDSALYLCASSLFHGRPQETQYFGPGTRLLVL.

The table lists this clonotype with a few counts. The chain recombines TRBV28 with TRBJ2-5; possibly TRBD2 for D (7 bases). Trimming shortened V by 7 bases and J by 2 bases, and 17 bases separated the two germline ends. The CDR3 is 15 amino acids. The germline V gene encodes CDR1 MDHEN and CDR2 SYDVKM. The CDR3 loop reads CASKGGGEGQETQYF. In nucleotides, the CDR3 is TGTGCCAGCAAGGGCGGGGGCGAAGGGCAAGAGACCCAGTACTTC. Together with reference TRBV28 and TRBJ2-5, the CDR3 gives the full variable domain: DVKVTQSSRYLVKRTGEKVFLECVQDMDHENMFWYRQDPGLGLRLIYFSYDVKMKEKGDIPEGYSVSREKKERFSLILESASTNQTSMYLCASKGGGEGQETQYFGPGTRLLVL.

This clonotype was observed a handful of times. This rearrangement joins TRBV2 to TRBJ2-7; 14 bases map to TRBD2. This CDR3 contains 16 residues. Trimming removed 6 bases from V and 2 bases from J; junction bases left unmatched: 6. CDR1 SNHLY and CDR2 FYNNEI come from the germline V gene. CDR3 in DNA: TGTGCCAGCAGAGGGGGACTAGCGGGGGTTCCCTACGAGCAGTACTTC. Translated: CASRGGLAGVPYEQYF.

This clonotype appeared a few times. The chain couples TRBV9 to TRBJ1-6; no firm D call. The CDR3 runs 14 residues. Germline CDR1 and CDR2: SGDLS and YYNGEE. Trimming removed 3 bases from V and 9 bases from J, with 13 bases in between. Written as DNA, the CDR3 is TGTGCCAGCAGCGGCCCTCAAGGCAGTTCACCCCTCCACTTT. Translation gives CASSGPQGSSPLHF. Using reference TRBV9 and TRBJ1-6 for the parts outside the CDR3, the full variable domain is DSGVTQTPKHLITATGQRVTLRCSPRSGDLSVYWYQQSLDQGLQFLIQYYNGEERAKGNILERFSAQQFPDLHSELNLSSLELGDSALYFCASSGPQGSSPLHFGNGTRLTVT.

In its sample, this clonotype was seen a few times. The chain couples TRBV11-2 to TRBJ2-2; tentatively, D is TRBD2 (5 bases). Trimming shortened V by 5 bases and J by 6 bases, and 16 bases separated the two germline ends. Germline V gene sequence: CDR1 SGHAT, CDR2 FQNNGV. The CDR3 is made up of 15 amino acids. CDR3 nucleotides: TGTGCCAGCAGCCTACCAGACTATTGGGCCGGGGAGCTGTTTTTT. Amino acid sequence: CASSLPDYWAGELFF.

This clonotype appeared a few times. The chain uses TRBV28 and TRBJ1-4; D unclear. CDR3 size: 15 residues. The germline gives CDR1 MDHEN, CDR2 SYDVKM. Trimming cost V 8 bases and J 2 bases, with 15 bases left between them. The CDR3 spells CASRIRRATNEKLFF. The CDR3 DNA is TGTGCCAGCCGCATAAGGAGGGCTACTAATGAAAAACTGTTTTTT.

Remarks on this clonotype: The junction differs from germline at one of its ends, possibly a read error. The chain couples TRBV5-1 to TRBJ2-3; D gene unclear. This CDR3 contains 12 residues. Per germline, CDR1 SGHRS and CDR2 YFSETQ. For the CDR3, the DNA is TGCGCCGGCAGCTTGTATGCAGATACGCAGTATTTT. Translating gives CAGSLYADTQYF.

The chain employs TRBV5-1 and TRBJ1-4, with a possible D match to TRBD1 (6 bases). The CDR3 sequence is 15 residues long. V gave up 4 bases and J gave up 4 bases, with 14 bases separating them. The germline V gene encodes CDR1 SGHRS and CDR2 YFSETQ. The CDR3, as DNA: TGCGCCAGCAGCGAATTGACAGGAGATAATGAAAAACTGTTTTTT. Protein product: CASSELTGDNEKLFF.

On this clonotype itself: A read error may account for a junction end that differs from germline. The chain links TRBV2 to TRBJ1-2; D call uncertain. This CDR3 has 12 residues. Germline values: CDR1 SNHLY, CDR2 FYNNEI. This CDR3 reads CAISTRVYGYTF. The CDR3 region has the DNA TGTGCCATCAGTACAAGGGTCTATGGCTACACCTTC.

This chain joins TRBV7-8 and TRBJ1-2; unclear D gene. Trimming left V 5 bases short and J 1 base short, with 11 bases between. The CDR3 is 14 amino acids. The germline V gene encodes CDR1 SGHVS and CDR2 FQNEAQ. The CDR3 is CASSPRTINYGYTF. The CDR3 bases are TGTGCCAGCAGCCCTCGGACCATTAACTATGGCTACACCTTC.

This chain joins TRBV20-1 and TRBJ1-1, with D unclear. The CDR3 contains 14 residues. V gave up 2 bases and J gave up 3 bases, with 13 bases separating them. Germline V lookup: CDR1 DFQATT, CDR2 SNEGSKA (reference sequence). The CDR3 sequence: CSARIATGYTEAFF. The CDR3, as DNA: TGCAGTGCTAGAATTGCGACGGGATACACTGAAGCTTTCTTT.

With respect to this clonotype: This sequence may be a read error, since a much larger clone differs from it by one base. The chain is built from TRBV24-1 and TRBJ2-1, with TRBD1 as a possible D gene (5 bases). Germline V gene lookup returns CDR1 KGHDR and CDR2 SFDVKD. This CDR3 contains 14 residues. CDR3 region: CATSDLDSYSEQFF. The CDR3 DNA reads as TGTGCCACCAGTGATTTAGACAGCTACAGTGAGCAGTTCTTC.

This chain links TRBV7-2 with TRBJ1-5; D ambiguous. The CDR3 spans 16 residues. The V end was cut by 1 base, the J end by 5 bases, with 15 bases between. Looked up from germline, CDR1 is SGHTA and CDR2 is FQGNSA. The CDR3, as DNA: TGTGCCAGCAGCTTAGAACCGGGCCAGAGGGATCAGCCCCAGCATTTT. The encoded protein is CASSLEPGQRDQPQHF.

A note on this clonotype: The junction does not match germline at one end; this may be a read error. The chain employs TRBV6-5 and TRBJ2-3; 9 bases match TRBD2. The V gene's germline CDR1 is MNHEY and CDR2 SVGAGI. This CDR3 contains 14 residues. CDR3 in amino acids: CASRRGTSIDTQYF. CDR3 DNA: TGTGCCAGCAGGAGGGGGACTAGCATAGATACGCAGTATTTT.

This clonotype was counted only a few times. The rearrangement links TRBV7-3 to TRBJ2-7; maybe TRBD1 (5 bases). V dropped 8 bases and J dropped 3 bases, with 17 bases sitting between them. The CDR3 spans 14 residues. From germline, CDR1 is SGHTA and CDR2 FQGTGA. CDR3 amino acids: CASAPALGHYEQYF. For the CDR3, the DNA is TGTGCCAGCGCACCGGCCTTGGGGCACTACGAGCAGTACTTC. The entire variable domain, with the rest obtained from reference TRBV7-3 and TRBJ2-7, is as follows: GAGVSQTPSNKVTEKGKYVELRCDPISGHTALYWYRQSLGQGPEFLIYFQGTGAADDSGLPNDRFFAVRPEGSVSTLKIQRTERGDSAVYLCASAPALGHYEQYFGPGTRLTVT.

The chain combines TRBV3-1 with TRBJ2-1; 7 positions agree with TRBD2. V shed 2 bases and J 7 bases; nucleotides not matched to a gene: 5. The CDR3 consists of 14 residues. The germline gives CDR1 LGHDT, CDR2 YNNKEL (reference sequence). CDR3 in amino acids: CASSQLDGRNEQFF. The DNA of the CDR3 is TGTGCCAGCAGCCAACTGGACGGGAGGAATGAGCAGTTCTTC.

This clonotype has only a few counts. The chain combines TRBV6-1 with TRBJ2-1; 13 nucleotides match TRBD2. With 6 bases clipped from V and 0 bases from J, the junction kept 8 bases outside the gene matches. Germline CDR1 and CDR2: MNHNS and SASEGT. The length of the CDR3 is 18 residues. CDR3 in amino acids: CASRRLAGGRPSYNEQFF. In DNA, the CDR3 is TGTGCCAGCAGGAGACTAGCGGGGGGCCGTCCCTCCTACAATGAGCAGTTCTTC.

The chain couples TRBV10-3 to TRBJ2-1; D might be TRBD1 (6 bases). CDR1 and CDR2 (germline): ENHRY, SYGVKD. V shed 3 bases and J shed 0 bases, with 15 bases lying between them. This CDR3 has 17 residues. The chain's CDR3 is CAISDLKGDCSYNEQFF. CDR3 DNA sequence: TGTGCCATCAGTGATCTCAAGGGGGATTGCTCCTACAATGAGCAGTTCTTC.

In its sample, this clonotype was seen a few times. V usage is TRBV10-3 and J usage is TRBJ2-1; D uncertain. Trimming left V 3 bases short and J 6 bases short, with 9 bases between. Germline V gives CDR1 ENHRY, CDR2 SYGVKD. There are 13 residues in the CDR3. The chain's CDR3 is CAISDRGFNEQFF. The CDR3 nucleotides are TGTGCCATCAGTGACCGCGGATTCAATGAGCAGTTCTTC.

The gene calls are TRBV10-3 and TRBJ2-7; D is uncertain. V lost 2 bases and J 6 bases, leaving 14 bases between the germline ends. The V gene's germline CDR1 is ENHRY and CDR2 SYGVKD. The CDR3 sequence is 14 residues long. CDR3: CAISEGWAPCEQYF. For the CDR3, the DNA is TGTGCCATCAGTGAGGGGTGGGCCCCCTGCGAGCAGTACTTC.

In its sample, this clonotype was seen a few times. This chain links TRBV2 with TRBJ1-4; D is unresolved. Germline CDR1 SNHLY, CDR2 FYNNEI. The CDR3 is 16 amino acids. Between the trimmed V and J ends, which lost 1 base and 8 bases, there was a span of 17 bases. CDR3 DNA: TGTGCCAGCAGTGAAGGCCCTAGATCAGGCGGGGAAAAACTGTTTTTT. Protein product: CASSEGPRSGGEKLFF.